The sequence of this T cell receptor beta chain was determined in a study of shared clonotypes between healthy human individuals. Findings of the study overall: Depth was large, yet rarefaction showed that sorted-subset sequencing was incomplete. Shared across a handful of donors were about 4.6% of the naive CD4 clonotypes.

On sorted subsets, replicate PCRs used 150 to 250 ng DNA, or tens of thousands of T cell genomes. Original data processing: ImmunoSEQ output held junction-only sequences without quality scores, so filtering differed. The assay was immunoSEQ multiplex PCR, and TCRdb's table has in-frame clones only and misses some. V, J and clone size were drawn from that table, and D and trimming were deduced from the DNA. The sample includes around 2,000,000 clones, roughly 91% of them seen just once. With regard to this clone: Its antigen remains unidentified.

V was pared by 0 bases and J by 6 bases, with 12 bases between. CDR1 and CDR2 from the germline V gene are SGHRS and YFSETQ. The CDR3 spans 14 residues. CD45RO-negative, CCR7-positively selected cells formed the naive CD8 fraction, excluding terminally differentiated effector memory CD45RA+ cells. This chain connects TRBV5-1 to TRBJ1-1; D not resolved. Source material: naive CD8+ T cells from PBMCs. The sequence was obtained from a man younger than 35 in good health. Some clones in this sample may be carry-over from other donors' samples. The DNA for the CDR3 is TGCGCCAGCAGCTTGGGGGCTGCTGTCCCTGAAGCTTTCTTT. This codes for CASSLGAAVPEAFF. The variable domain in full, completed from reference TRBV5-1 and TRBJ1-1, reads KAGVTQTPRYLIKTRGQQVTLSCSPISGHRSVSWYQQTPGQGLQFLFEYFSETQRNKGNFPGRFSGRQFSNSRSEMNVSTLELGDSALYLCASSLGAAVPEAFFGQGTRLTVV.